Reported below is one T cell receptor beta chain. Only in-frame clones appear in the TCRdb table, and some are missing; sequencing was by immunoSEQ multiplex PCR. The profile covers 90,000 to 110,000 clones, with 80% to 90% appearing a single time and 7.9% taken by the ten largest. The data originate from a study of blood T cell repertoires in COVID-19. This CDR3 has 13 amino acids. Trimming at V came to 8 bases and at J to 13 bases, leaving 10 bases not matched to a gene. Germline CDR1 and CDR2: WNHNN and SYGVQD (reference sequence). The receptor was derived from a woman aged 80 or over with active or convalescent COVID-19. The V call is TRBV10-1, the J call TRBJ1-6, with TRBD1 matching over 8 bases. Sequences were obtained from peripheral blood. CDR3 sequence reads: CASSTGGKAPLHF. DNA of the CDR3: TGCGCCAGCTCTACAGGGGGAAAGGCGCCCCTCCACTTT.